These T cell receptor beta chains were read from a single sample in a study of control samples from healthy donors and cancer patients. Assay used: immunoSEQ multiplex PCR; TCRdb lists only in-frame clones, some missing. The sample shows about 89,000 clones, roughly 84% of them seen only once. Sequencing was done on a sample of blood. The receptors were sampled from a woman aged 40-49 years in good health. Both conserved end residues are part of each CDR3. The D gene is left open where the match is weak. Where a row states a size, it is once, few, many or the class of an expanded clone; other rows omit it.

-	-	TRBV19	TRBJ1-2	CASIQGGDYGYTF	TGTGCCAGCATTCAGGGTGGCGACTATGGCTACACCTTC
-	-	TRBV3-1/TRBV3-2	TRBJ1-5	CASSQAAGRSNQPQHF	TGTGCCAGCAGCCAAGCCGCGGGACGGAGCAATCAGCCCCAGCATTTT
-	TRBD1	TRBV4-3	TRBJ2-1	CASSQLQGNNEQFF	TGCGCCAGCAGCCAATTACAGGGGAACAATGAGCAGTTCTTC
-	TRBD1	TRBV19	TRBJ1-2	CASSRDSYGYTF	TGTGCCAGTAGTCGGGACAGCTATGGCTACACCTTC
-	-	TRBV7-3	TRBJ2-3	CASSLMLADTQYF	TGTGCCAGCAGCTTAATGTTGGCAGATACGCAGTATTTT
-	TRBD1	TRBV30	TRBJ1-3	CAWSQGAIAGNTIYF	TGTGCCTGGAGTCAGGGGGCAATTGCGGGAAACACCATATATTTT
few	-	TRBV7-2	TRBJ1-2	CASSLAGPDYGYTF	TGTGCCAGCAGCTTAGCAGGGCCCGACTATGGCTACACCTTC
-	-	TRBV6-4	TRBJ2-3	CASSAAGPRGDTQYF	TGTGCCAGCAGTGCGGCGGGACCCCGTGGAGATACGCAGTATTTT
-	-	TRBV6-4	TRBJ1-1	CASRSDSLNTEAFF	TGTGCCAGCAGGTCGGACAGCTTGAACACTGAAGCTTTCTTT
-	-	TRBV15	TRBJ2-6	CATSRAQGSGANVLTF	TGTGCCACCAGCAGAGCACAGGGCTCTGGGGCCAACGTCCTGACTTTC
-	-	TRBV7-3	TRBJ2-1	CASSSYLDNEQFF	TGTGCCAGCAGCTCCTACTTGGACAATGAGCAGTTCTTC
-	-	TRBV7-9	TRBJ2-2	CASSLNGGTGELFF	TGTGCCAGCAGCTTAAACGGAGGCACCGGGGAGCTGTTTTTT
-	-	TRBV7-8	TRBJ2-2	CASSLEWGTGELFF	TGTGCCAGCAGCCTAGAGTGGGGGACCGGGGAGCTGTTTTTT
-	-	TRBV4-1	TRBJ1-4	CASSLLWGTNEKLFF	TGCGCCAGCAGCCTGTTGTGGGGTACTAATGAAAAACTGTTTTTT
-	-	TRBV7-2	TRBJ2-1	CASSLAGTFGYNEQFF	TGTGCCAGCAGCTTAGCCGGGACATTCGGGTACAATGAGCAGTTCTTC
-	TRBD2	TRBV3-1/TRBV3-2	TRBJ2-1	CASSQDGTSGDNEQFF	TGTGCCAGCAGCCAAGATGGGACTAGCGGAGACAATGAGCAGTTCTTC
-	TRBD1	TRBV3-1/TRBV3-2	TRBJ2-1	CASSQSGQGASGEQFF	TGTGCCAGCAGCCAATCCGGACAGGGGGCGTCAGGTGAGCAGTTCTTC
once	TRBD1	TRBV6-5	TRBJ2-1	CASSQPGQGINEQFF	TGTGCCAGCAGTCAACCGGGACAGGGGATAAATGAGCAGTTCTTC
-	-	TRBV30	TRBJ2-3	CAWSGGRRGDTQYF	TGTGCCTGGAGTGGGGGCCGCCGAGGAGATACGCAGTATTTT
-	-	TRBV10-1	TRBJ2-3	CASSELLTDTQYF	TGCGCCAGCAGTGAGCTTCTAACAGATACGCAGTATTTT
-	-	TRBV20-1	TRBJ1-6	CSVGLGSPLHF	TGCAGTGTTGGGCTGGGATCACCCCTCCACTTT
-	-	TRBV7-2	TRBJ2-3	CASSLGATDTQYF	TGTGCCAGCAGCTTAGGGGCAACAGATACGCAGTATTTT
-	-	TRBV6-2/TRBV6-3	TRBJ2-1	CASSYSNGFEQFF	TGTGCCAGCAGTTACTCGAATGGATTTGAGCAGTTCTTC
-	-	TRBV6-5	TRBJ1-3	CASTSAGGNTIYF	TGTGCCAGCACCTCAGCAGGGGGAAACACCATATATTTT
-	TRBD1	TRBV24-1	TRBJ2-2	CATSVTQGSNTGELFF	TGTGCCACCAGTGTCACACAGGGGTCGAACACCGGGGAGCTGTTTTTT
-	-	TRBV2	TRBJ2-7	CASRKGYEQYF	TGTGCCAGCAGGAAAGGTTACGAGCAGTACTTC
-	-	TRBV11-1	TRBJ2-7	CASSLNRAARGEQYF	TGTGCCAGCAGCTTAAATCGGGCGGCGAGGGGAGAGCAGTACTTC
-	-	TRBV6-5	TRBJ1-1	CASTQGWVSTEAFF	TGTGCCAGCACCCAGGGGTGGGTTAGCACTGAAGCTTTCTTT
-	-	TRBV18	TRBJ1-4	CASSLRRTTTNEKLFF	TGTGCCAGCTCCCTCAGGCGTACTACAACTAATGAAAAACTGTTTTTT
-	TRBD1	TRBV10-2	TRBJ1-3	CASSFGLEPGQGNTIYF	TGCGCCAGCAGTTTTGGCCTTGAACCGGGACAGGGAAACACCATATATTTT
-	-	TRBV6-5	TRBJ1-5	CASGRAFSNQPQHF	TGTGCCAGCGGCAGGGCATTTAGCAATCAGCCCCAGCATTTT
-	TRBD1	TRBV5-4	TRBJ2-7	CASSHPGQGNEQYF	TGTGCCAGCAGCCATCCGGGACAGGGGAACGAGCAGTACTTC
few	-	TRBV7-8	TRBJ2-7	CASSRTTGLAYEQYF	TGTGCCAGCAGCCGCACGACGGGTCTAGCTTACGAGCAGTACTTC
-	TRBD2	TRBV4-2	TRBJ2-3	CASSQELAGDRTDTQYF	TGTGCCAGCAGCCAAGAACTAGCGGGGGACCGCACAGATACGCAGTATTTT
-	-	TRBV15	TRBJ2-3	CATSTYTIFGDTQYF	TGTGCCACCAGCACCTATACTATTTTTGGAGATACGCAGTATTTT
-	-	TRBV7-2	TRBJ1-2	CASSLQGPNYGYTF	TGTGCCAGCAGCTTACAGGGGCCGAACTATGGCTACACCTTC
-	TRBD1	TRBV10-3	TRBJ1-1	CAISEAQGARGTEAFF	TGTGCCATCAGTGAGGCTCAGGGGGCGCGGGGTACTGAAGCTTTCTTT
-	TRBD2	TRBV30	TRBJ2-3	CAWSERGDTQYF	TGTGCCTGGAGCGAGCGGGGAGATACGCAGTATTTT
-	TRBD2	TRBV7-2	TRBJ2-3	CASSPSGLAGVIDTQYF	TGTGCCAGCAGCCCATCTGGACTAGCGGGGGTTATAGATACGCAGTATTTT
-	-	TRBV30	TRBJ2-1	CAWSVSSWINEQFF	TGTGCCTGGAGTGTATCCAGCTGGATCAATGAGCAGTTCTTC
-	-	TRBV19	TRBJ1-1	CASRDRGVNTEAFF	TGTGCCAGTAGGGACCGCGGTGTGAACACTGAAGCTTTCTTT
-	TRBD2	TRBV24-1	TRBJ2-5	CATSDPTSGGGETQYF	TGTGCCACCAGTGACCCCACTAGCGGGGGAGGGGAGACCCAGTACTTC
-	-	TRBV10-3	TRBJ1-6	CAISESGNSPLHF	TGTGCCATCAGTGAGTCAGGAAATTCACCCCTCCACTTT
once	TRBD2	TRBV10-1	TRBJ2-5	CATSRGSGEETQYF	TGCGCCACGAGCCGGGGTAGCGGGGAAGAGACCCAGTACTTC
once	-	TRBV30	TRBJ1-1	CAWSQGQVLMNTEAFF	TGTGCCTGGAGCCAAGGTCAGGTCCTGATGAACACTGAAGCTTTCTTT
-	TRBD1	TRBV3-1/TRBV3-2	TRBJ1-5	CASSPGTANQPQHF	TGTGCCAGCAGCCCCGGGACAGCGAATCAGCCCCAGCATTTT
many	TRBD1	TRBV24-1	TRBJ2-7	CATSRTGDSYEQYF	TGTGCCACCAGCCGGACAGGCGACTCCTACGAGCAGTACTTC
-	-	TRBV24-1	TRBJ2-4	CATSDAGAGKNIQYF	TGTGCCACCAGTGATGCGGGTGCCGGCAAAAACATTCAGTACTTC
once	-	TRBV6-1	TRBJ1-1	CASRTGGMNTEAFF	TGTGCCAGCAGAACAGGTGGTATGAACACTGAAGCTTTCTTT
-	-	TRBV24-1	TRBJ1-5	CATSAGTSPNQPQHF	TGTGCCACCAGTGCCGGGACATCCCCTAATCAGCCCCAGCATTTT
-	-	TRBV6-1	TRBJ2-7	CASSEWGSGTYEQYF	TGTGCCAGCAGTGAATGGGGTAGCGGAACCTACGAGCAGTACTTC
-	-	TRBV5-5	TRBJ2-1	CASSSRPEASYNEQFF	TGTGCCAGCAGCTCCCGCCCCGAGGCATCGTACAATGAGCAGTTCTTC
-	TRBD1	TRBV7-9	TRBJ1-4	CASGVPRGRGEKLFF	TGTGCCAGCGGCGTCCCCAGGGGGCGCGGTGAAAAACTGTTTTTT
-	TRBD2	TRBV4-3	TRBJ2-3	CASSQDRSGGSTDTQYF	TGCGCCAGCAGCCAAGATAGAAGCGGGGGAAGCACAGATACGCAGTATTTT
-	-	TRBV29-1	TRBJ1-1	CSVDVVTEAFF	TGCAGCGTTGACGTGGTTACTGAAGCTTTCTTT